This T cell receptor (beta chain) was captured by sequencing in a study of identifying expanded T cells in peripheral blood. Profiled with immunoSEQ multiplex PCR; TCRdb holds only in-frame clones, not every one. In the table there are more than 95,000 clones, more than 75% of which are singletons. This clonotype was sampled from a person aged 18-70 years in good health. Sequenced: blood.

The CDR3 DNA follows: TGTGCCAGCAGTCCCTTTGGGGCGCGCGAGACCCAGTACTTC. Translated, it gives CASSPFGARETQYF. The chain couples TRBV7-2 to TRBJ2-5, with a possible D match to TRBD1 (5 bases). The CDR3 is made up of 14 amino acids. The germline V and J ends were trimmed by 6 bases and 5 bases, with 16 bases remaining between them. Per the germline V gene, CDR1 is SGHTA and CDR2 is FQGNSA.